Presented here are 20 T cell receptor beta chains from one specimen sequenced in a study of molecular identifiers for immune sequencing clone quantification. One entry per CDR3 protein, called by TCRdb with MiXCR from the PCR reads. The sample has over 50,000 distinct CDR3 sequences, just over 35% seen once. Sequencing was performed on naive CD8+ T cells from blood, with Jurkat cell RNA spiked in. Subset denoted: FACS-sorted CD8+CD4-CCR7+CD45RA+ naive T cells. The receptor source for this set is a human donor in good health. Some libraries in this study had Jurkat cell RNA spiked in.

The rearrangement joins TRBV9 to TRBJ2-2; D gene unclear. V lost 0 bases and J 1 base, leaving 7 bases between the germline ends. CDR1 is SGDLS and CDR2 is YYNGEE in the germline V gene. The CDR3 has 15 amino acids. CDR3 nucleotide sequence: TGTGCCAGCAGCGTAGCCGCCGGGAACACCGGGGAGCTGTTTTTT. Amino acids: CASSVAAGNTGELFF.

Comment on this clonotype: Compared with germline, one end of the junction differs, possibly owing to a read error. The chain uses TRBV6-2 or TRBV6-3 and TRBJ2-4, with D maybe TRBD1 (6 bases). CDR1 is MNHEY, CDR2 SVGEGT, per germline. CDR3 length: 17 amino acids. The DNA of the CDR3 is TGTGCCAGCAGTTACTCTTCAGGGGAAATAGCCACAAACATTCAGTACTTC. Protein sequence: CASSYSSGEIATNIQYF.

CDR3 bases: TGCGCCAGCAGCCAAGATTTCGACGAGCAGTACTTC. Protein sequence: CASSQDFDEQYF. The chain combines TRBV4-3 with TRBJ2-7; no clear D. CDR3 size: 12 residues. V was clipped by 0 bases and J by 5 bases, with 5 bases between them. Germline V gives CDR1 LGHNA, CDR2 YSLEER.

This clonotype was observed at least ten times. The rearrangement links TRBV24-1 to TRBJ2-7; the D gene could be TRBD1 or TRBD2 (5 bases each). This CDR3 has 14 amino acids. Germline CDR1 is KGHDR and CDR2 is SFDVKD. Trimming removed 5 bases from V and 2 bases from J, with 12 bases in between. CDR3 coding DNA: TGTGCCACCAGTGCCCGAGGGGACCCCTACGAGCAGTACTTC. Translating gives CATSARGDPYEQYF.

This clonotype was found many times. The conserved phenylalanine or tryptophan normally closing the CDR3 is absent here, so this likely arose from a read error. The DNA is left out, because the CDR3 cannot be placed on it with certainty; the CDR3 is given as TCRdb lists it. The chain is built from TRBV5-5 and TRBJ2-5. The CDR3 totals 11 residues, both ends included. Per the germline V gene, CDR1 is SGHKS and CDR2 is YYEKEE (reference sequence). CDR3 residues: CASSLGPGFYI.

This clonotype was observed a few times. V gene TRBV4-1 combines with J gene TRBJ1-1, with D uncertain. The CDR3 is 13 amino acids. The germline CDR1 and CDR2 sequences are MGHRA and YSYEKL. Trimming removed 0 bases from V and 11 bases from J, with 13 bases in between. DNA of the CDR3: TGCGCCAGCAGCCAAGACGGAAATTATTTTGCTTTCTTT. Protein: CASSQDGNYFAFF.

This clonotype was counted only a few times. CDR3 in amino acids: CASSFSDTQYF. CDR3 DNA: TGTGCCAGCAGCTTCTCAGATACGCAGTATTTT. This chain connects TRBV11-2 to TRBJ2-3; D is unclear. Germline CDR1 is SGHAT and CDR2 is FQNNGV. The V gene lost 3 bases and the J gene lost 4 bases, with 2 bases spanning the gap. This CDR3 has 11 amino acids.

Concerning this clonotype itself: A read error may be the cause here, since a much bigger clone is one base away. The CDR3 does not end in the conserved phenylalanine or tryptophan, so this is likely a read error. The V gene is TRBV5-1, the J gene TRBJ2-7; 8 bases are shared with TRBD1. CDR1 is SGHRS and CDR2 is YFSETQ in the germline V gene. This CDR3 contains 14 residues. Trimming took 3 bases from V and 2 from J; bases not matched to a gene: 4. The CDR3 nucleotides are TGCGCCAGCAGCTCGGACAGGGTGGCCTACGAGCAGTACCTC. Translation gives CASSSDRVAYEQYL.

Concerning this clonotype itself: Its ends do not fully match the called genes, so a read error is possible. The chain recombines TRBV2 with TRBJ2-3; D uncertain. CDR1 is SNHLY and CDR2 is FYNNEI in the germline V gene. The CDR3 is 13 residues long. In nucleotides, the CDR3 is TGTGCCGTCTGGTCTCCTGACGCAGATACGCGGTATTTT. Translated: CAVWSPDADTRYF.

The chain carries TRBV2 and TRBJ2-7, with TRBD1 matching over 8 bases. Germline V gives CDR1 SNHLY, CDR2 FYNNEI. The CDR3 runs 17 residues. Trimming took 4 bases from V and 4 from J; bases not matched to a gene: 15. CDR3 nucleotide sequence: TGTGCCAGCAGTGTAGCTGTGGCAGGGGGCAGCGTATACGAGCAGTACTTC. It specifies CASSVAVAGGSVYEQYF.

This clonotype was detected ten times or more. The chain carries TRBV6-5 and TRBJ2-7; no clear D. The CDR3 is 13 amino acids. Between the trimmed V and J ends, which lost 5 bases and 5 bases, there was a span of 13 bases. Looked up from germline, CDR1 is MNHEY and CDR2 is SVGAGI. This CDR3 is CASSPSAPDEQYF. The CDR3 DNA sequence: TGTGCCAGCAGTCCCTCGGCCCCTGACGAGCAGTACTTC.

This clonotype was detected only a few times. CDR3 protein: CASRLGRNTEAFF. CDR3 nucleotide sequence: TGTGCCAGCCGGCTGGGTAGGAACACTGAAGCTTTCTTT. The chain couples TRBV6-6 to TRBJ1-1; D remains ambiguous. The CDR3 sequence is 13 residues long. Germline V gene lookup returns CDR1 MNHNY and CDR2 SVGAGI (reference sequence). With 8 bases removed from V and 1 base from J, the gap between germline ends came to 11 bases.

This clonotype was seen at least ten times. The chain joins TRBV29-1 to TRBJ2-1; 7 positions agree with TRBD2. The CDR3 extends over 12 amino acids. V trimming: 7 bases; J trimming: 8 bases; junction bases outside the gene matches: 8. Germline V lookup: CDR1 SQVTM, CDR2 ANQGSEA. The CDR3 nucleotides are TGCAGCGATCAGCGGGACGGAGATGAGCAGTTCTTC. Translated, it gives CSDQRDGDEQFF.

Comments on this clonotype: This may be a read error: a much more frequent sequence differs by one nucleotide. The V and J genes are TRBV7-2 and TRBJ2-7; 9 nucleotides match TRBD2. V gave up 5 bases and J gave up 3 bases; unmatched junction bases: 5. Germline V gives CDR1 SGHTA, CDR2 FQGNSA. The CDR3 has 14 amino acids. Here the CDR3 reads CTSSISGSGYEQYF. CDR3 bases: TGTACCAGCAGCATTAGCGGGAGTGGCTACGAGCAGTACTTC.

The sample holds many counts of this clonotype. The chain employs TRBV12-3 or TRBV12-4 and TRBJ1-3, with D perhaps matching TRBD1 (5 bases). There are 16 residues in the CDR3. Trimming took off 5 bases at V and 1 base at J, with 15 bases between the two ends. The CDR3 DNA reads TGTGCCAGCAGTCCCCCCAACGGGGGATCTGGAAACACCATATATTTT. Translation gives CASSPPNGGSGNTIYF.

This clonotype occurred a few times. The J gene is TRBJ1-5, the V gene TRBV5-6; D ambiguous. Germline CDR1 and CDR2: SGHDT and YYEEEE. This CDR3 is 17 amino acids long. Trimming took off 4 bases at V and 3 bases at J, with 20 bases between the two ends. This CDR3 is CASSAMSEIPDNQPQHF. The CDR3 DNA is TGTGCCAGCAGCGCCATGTCGGAGATCCCTGACAATCAGCCCCAGCATTTT.

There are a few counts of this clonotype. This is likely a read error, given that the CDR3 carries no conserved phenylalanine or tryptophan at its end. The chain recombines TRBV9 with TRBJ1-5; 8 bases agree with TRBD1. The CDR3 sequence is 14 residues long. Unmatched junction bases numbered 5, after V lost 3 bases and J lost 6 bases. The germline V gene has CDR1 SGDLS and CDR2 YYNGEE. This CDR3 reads CASSADRGGQPQHS. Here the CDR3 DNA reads TGTGCCAGCAGCGCCGACAGGGGTGGTCAGCCCCAGCATTCT.

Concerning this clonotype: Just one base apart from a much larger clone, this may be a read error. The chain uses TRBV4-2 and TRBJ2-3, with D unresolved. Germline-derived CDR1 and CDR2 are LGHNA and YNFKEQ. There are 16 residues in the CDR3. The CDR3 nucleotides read TGTGCCAGCAGCCAAGATTACCTTCCCCTCACAGATACGCTGTATTTT. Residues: CASSQDYLPLTDTLYF.

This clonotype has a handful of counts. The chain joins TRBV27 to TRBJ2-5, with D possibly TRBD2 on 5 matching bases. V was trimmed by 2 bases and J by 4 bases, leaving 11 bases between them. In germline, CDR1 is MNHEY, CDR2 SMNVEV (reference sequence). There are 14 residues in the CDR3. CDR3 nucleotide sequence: TGTGCCAGCAGTTTACGTGGCGAGGGAGAGACCCAGTACTTC. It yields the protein CASSLRGEGETQYF.

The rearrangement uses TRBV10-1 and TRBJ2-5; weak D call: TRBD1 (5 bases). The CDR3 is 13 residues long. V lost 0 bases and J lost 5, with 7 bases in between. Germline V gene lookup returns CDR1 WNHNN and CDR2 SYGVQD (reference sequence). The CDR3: CASSESRVETQYF. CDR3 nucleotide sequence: TGCGCCAGCAGTGAGTCCAGGGTGGAGACCCAGTACTTC.